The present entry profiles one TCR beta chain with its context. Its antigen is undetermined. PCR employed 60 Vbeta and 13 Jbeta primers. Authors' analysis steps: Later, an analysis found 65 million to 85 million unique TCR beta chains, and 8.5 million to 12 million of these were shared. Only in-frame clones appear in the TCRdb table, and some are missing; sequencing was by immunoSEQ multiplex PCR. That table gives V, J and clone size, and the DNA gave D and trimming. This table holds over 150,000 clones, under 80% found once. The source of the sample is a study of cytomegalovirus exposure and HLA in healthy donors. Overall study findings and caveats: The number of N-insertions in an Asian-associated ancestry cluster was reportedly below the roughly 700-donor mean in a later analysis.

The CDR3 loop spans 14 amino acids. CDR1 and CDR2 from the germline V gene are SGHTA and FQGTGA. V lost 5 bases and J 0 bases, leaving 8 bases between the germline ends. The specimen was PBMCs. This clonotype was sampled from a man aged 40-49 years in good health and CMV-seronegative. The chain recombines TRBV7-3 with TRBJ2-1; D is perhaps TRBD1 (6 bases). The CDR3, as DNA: TGTGCCAGCAGCCCGACAGGCTCCTACAATGAGCAGTTCTTC. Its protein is CASSPTGSYNEQFF.